This is a list of T cell receptor beta chains from one sample in a study of identical twins. One entry per CDR3 protein, called by TCRdb with MiXCR from the 5' RACE reads. The data show around 250,000 distinct CDR3 sequences, about an eighth seen once. The same specimen was also included in a second study, on yellow fever vaccine responses in identical twins.

The sequenced sample was memory (CD45RO+) T cells sorted from blood. Every receptor here comes from a woman between 18 and 29 years old in good health. CDR3s include the opening cysteine and the closing phenylalanine or tryptophan. The D gene is left open where the match is weak. Clone size appears in some rows only: once, few, many, or a class for an expanded clone.

v_call	d_call	clone_size	j_call	cdr3_aa	cdr3_nt
TRBV20-1	TRBD2	few	TRBJ2-5	CSAIKPGTSKETQYF	TGCAGTGCTATTAAACCCGGGACTAGCAAGGAGACCCAGTACTTC
TRBV12-3/TRBV12-4	TRBD1	many	TRBJ2-2	CASNPDRGPGELFF	TGTGCCAGCAACCCGGACAGGGGGCCCGGGGAGCTGTTTTTT
TRBV12-3/TRBV12-4	.	.	TRBJ2-3	CASSFRSGGLSRSTDTQYF	TGTGCCAGCAGTTTTCGGTCAGGGGGACTTAGTCGGTCCACAGATACGCAGTATTTT
TRBV20-1	TRBD2	.	TRBJ2-5	CSARALGGKGETQYF	TGCAGTGCTAGAGCCCTCGGGGGGAAGGGAGAGACCCAGTACTTC
TRBV6-5	TRBD1	once	TRBJ1-1	CASSWGQRMNTEAFF	TGTGCCAGCAGTTGGGGACAGAGAATGAACACTGAAGCTTTCTTT
TRBV7-3	.	.	TRBJ2-1	CASSLIQAAEQFF	TGTGCCAGCAGCTTAATTCAGGCAGCGGAGCAGTTCTTC
TRBV7-2	.	.	TRBJ1-3	CASSLWFGTGNTIYF	TGTGCCAGCAGCTTATGGTTCGGAACGGGAAACACCATATATTTT
TRBV12-3/TRBV12-4	.	many	TRBJ1-5	CASSMGSNQPQHF	TGTGCCAGCAGTATGGGGAGCAATCAGCCCCAGCATTTT
TRBV28	.	.	TRBJ2-3	CASSFDTRGTDTQYF	TGTGCCAGCAGTTTTGACACTAGGGGCACAGATACGCAGTATTTT
TRBV4-1	.	many	TRBJ2-7	CASSQDKPGEQYF	TGCGCCAGCAGCCAAGATAAACCAGGCGAGCAGTACTTC
TRBV29-1	TRBD1	.	TRBJ2-2	CSVGTGGVTGELFF	TGCAGCGTTGGGACAGGGGGGGTCACCGGGGAGCTGTTTTTT
TRBV30	.	.	TRBJ2-5	CAWSVPGGQETQYF	TGTGCCTGGAGTGTCCCCGGGGGCCAAGAGACCCAGTACTTC
TRBV7-7	.	few	TRBJ1-3	CASSPDPGNTIYF	TGTGCTAGCAGCCCGGACCCTGGAAACACCATATATTTT
TRBV7-8	TRBD1	.	TRBJ2-2	CASSSLGTDGAGELFF	TGTGCCAGCAGCTCGTTAGGGACAGACGGGGCCGGGGAGCTGTTTTTT
TRBV29-1	TRBD2	.	TRBJ2-1	CSVAASGVVNEQFF	TGCAGCGTTGCTGCTAGCGGGGTCGTGAATGAGCAGTTCTTC
TRBV2	.	many	TRBJ2-1	CASSEQGGEYDEQFF	TGTGCCAGCAGTGAACAGGGGGGAGAGTACGATGAGCAGTTCTTC
TRBV10-2	TRBD2	.	TRBJ2-7	CASRNLAGADSEQYF	TGCGCCAGCAGGAACCTAGCGGGAGCTGATTCCGAGCAGTACTTC
TRBV2	.	.	TRBJ2-2	CATRGTSGIPGELFF	TGTGCCACCAGGGGTACTAGTGGTATTCCCGGGGAGCTGTTTTTT
TRBV29-1	.	.	TRBJ2-7	CSVIGTKAYEQYF	TGCAGCGTCATCGGGACAAAAGCCTACGAGCAGTACTTC
TRBV20-1	.	few	TRBJ1-2	CSAVLRSYGYTF	TGCAGTGCGGTTCTTCGGTCCTATGGCTACACCTTC
TRBV6-2/TRBV6-3	.	.	TRBJ2-7	CASSSERQNQYF	TGTGCCAGCAGTTCTGAGAGGCAGAACCAGTACTTC
TRBV7-2	.	.	TRBJ1-3	CASSYPQGSGNTIYF	TGTGCCAGCAGCTACCCACAGGGATCTGGAAACACCATATATTTT
TRBV10-3	.	few	TRBJ2-7	CAISEYIGTILTYEQYF	TGTGCCATCAGTGAGTATATAGGTACTATACTTACCTACGAGCAGTACTTC
TRBV12-3/TRBV12-4	.	.	TRBJ1-1	CASSSPGEAFF	TGTGCCAGCAGCTCCCCCGGGGAAGCTTTCTTT
TRBV11-2	TRBD2	.	TRBJ2-3	CASRKKLAEGTSSTDTQYF	TGTGCCAGCAGAAAAAAGCTAGCGGAAGGAACGTCTAGCACAGATACGCAGTATTTT